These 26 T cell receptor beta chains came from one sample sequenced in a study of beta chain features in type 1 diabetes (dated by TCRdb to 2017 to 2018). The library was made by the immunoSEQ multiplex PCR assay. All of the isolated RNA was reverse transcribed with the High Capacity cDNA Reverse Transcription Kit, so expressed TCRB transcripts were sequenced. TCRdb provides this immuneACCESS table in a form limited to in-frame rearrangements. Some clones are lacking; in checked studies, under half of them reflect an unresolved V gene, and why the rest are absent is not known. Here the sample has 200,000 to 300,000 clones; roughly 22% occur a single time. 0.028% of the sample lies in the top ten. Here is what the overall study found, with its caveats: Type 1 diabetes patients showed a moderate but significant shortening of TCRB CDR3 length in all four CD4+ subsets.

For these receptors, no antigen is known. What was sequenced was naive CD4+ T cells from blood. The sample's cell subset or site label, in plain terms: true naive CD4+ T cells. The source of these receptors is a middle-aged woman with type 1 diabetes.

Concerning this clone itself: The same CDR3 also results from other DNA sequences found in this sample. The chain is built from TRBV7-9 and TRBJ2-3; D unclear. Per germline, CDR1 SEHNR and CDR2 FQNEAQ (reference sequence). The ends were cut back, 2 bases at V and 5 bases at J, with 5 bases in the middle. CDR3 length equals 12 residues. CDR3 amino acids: CASSLSGDTQYF. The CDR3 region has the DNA TGTGCCAGCAGCTTATCAGGAGATACGCAGTATTTT.

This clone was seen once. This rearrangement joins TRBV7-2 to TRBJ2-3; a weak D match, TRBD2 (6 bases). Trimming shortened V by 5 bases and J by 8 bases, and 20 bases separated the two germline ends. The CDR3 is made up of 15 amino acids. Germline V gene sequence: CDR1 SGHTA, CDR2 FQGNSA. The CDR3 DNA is TGTGCCAGCAGCCCCGGGACTCTGGGGTCTATTACGCAGTATTTT. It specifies CASSPGTLGSITQYF.

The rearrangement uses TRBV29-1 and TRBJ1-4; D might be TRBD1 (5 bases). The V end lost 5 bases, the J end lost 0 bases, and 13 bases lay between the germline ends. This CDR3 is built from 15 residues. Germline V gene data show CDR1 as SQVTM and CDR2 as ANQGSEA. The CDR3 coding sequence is TGCAGCGTTATCACAGGACGGACAACTAATGAAAAACTGTTTTTT. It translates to CSVITGRTTNEKLFF.

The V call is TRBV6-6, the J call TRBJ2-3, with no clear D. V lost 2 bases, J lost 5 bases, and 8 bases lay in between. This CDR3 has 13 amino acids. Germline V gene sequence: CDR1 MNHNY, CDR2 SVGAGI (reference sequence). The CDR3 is CASSYASGDTQYF. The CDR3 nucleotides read TGTGCCAGCAGTTACGCTTCGGGAGATACGCAGTATTTT.

CDR3 DNA: TGCAGCGTTGATCCGGACAGCTATGGCTACACCTTC. Translation gives CSVDPDSYGYTF. The rearrangement uses TRBV29-1 and TRBJ1-2, with D tentatively TRBD1 (6 bases). The V end lost 3 bases, the J end lost 4 bases, and 9 bases lay between the germline ends. The CDR3 has 12 amino acids. Germline CDR1 SQVTM, CDR2 ANQGSEA.

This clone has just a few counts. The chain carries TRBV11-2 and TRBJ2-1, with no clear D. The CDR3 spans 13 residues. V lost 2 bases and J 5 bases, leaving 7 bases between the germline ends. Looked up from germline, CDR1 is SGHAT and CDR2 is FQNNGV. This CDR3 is CASSLNKDNEQFF. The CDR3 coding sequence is TGTGCCAGCAGCTTAAACAAAGACAATGAGCAGTTCTTC.

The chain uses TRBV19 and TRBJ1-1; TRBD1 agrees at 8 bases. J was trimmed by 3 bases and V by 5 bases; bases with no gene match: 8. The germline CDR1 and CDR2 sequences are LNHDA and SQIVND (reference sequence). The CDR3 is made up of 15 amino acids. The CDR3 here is CASSSTGARDTEAFF. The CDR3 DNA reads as TGTGCCAGTAGTTCGACAGGGGCTCGGGACACTGAAGCTTTCTTT.

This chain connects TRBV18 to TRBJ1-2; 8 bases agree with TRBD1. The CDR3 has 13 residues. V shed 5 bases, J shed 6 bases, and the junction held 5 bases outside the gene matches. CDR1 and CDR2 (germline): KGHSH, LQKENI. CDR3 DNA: TGTGCCAGCTCAGGGGACAGGTCCCATGGCTACACCTTC. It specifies CASSGDRSHGYTF.

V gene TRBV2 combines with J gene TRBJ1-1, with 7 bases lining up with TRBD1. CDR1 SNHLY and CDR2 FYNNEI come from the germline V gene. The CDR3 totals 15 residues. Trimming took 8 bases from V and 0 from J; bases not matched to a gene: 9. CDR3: CASGKTGPLNTEAFF. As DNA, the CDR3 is TGTGCCAGCGGGAAGACAGGGCCGTTGAACACTGAAGCTTTCTTT.

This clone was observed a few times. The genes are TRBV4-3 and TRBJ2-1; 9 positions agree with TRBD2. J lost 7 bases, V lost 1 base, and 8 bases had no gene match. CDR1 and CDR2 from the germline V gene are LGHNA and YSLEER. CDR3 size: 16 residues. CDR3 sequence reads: CASSQVWREGLNEQFF. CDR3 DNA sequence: TGCGCCAGCAGCCAAGTATGGCGGGAGGGCCTAAATGAGCAGTTCTTC.

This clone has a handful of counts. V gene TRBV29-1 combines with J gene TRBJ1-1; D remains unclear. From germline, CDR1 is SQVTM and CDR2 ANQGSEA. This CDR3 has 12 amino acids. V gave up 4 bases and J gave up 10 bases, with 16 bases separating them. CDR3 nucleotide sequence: TGCAGCGTTGCCCCGGAGCTCTTGGGAGCTTTCTTT. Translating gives CSVAPELLGAFF. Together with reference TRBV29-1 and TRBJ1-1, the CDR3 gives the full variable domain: SAVISQKPSRDICQRGTSLTIQCQVDSQVTMMFWYRQQPGQSLTLIATANQGSEATYESGFVIDKFPISRPNLTFSTLTVSNMSPEDSSIYLCSVAPELLGAFFGQGTRLTVV.

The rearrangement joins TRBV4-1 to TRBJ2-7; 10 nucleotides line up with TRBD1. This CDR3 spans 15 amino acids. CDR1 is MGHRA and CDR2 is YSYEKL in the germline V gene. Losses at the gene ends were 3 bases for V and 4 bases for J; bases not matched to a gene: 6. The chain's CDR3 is CASSQPRDRGYEQYF. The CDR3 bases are TGCGCCAGCAGCCAGCCCCGGGACAGGGGATACGAGCAGTACTTC.

The CDR3 sequence: CASSSGTAKETQYF. CDR3 coding DNA: TGCGCCAGCAGCTCCGGGACAGCAAAAGAGACCCAGTACTTC. The gene calls are TRBV5-1 and TRBJ2-5; 7 positions agree with TRBD1. V lost 3 bases to trimming and J lost 3 bases; unmatched junction nucleotides: 5. This CDR3 region has 14 residues. CDR1 and CDR2 (germline): SGHRS, YFSETQ.

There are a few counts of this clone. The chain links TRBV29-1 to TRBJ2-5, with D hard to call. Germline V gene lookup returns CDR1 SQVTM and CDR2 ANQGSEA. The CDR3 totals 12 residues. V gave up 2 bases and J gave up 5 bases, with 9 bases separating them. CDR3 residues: CSVESPSETQYF. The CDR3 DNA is TGCAGCGTTGAATCCCCGAGTGAGACCCAGTACTTC.

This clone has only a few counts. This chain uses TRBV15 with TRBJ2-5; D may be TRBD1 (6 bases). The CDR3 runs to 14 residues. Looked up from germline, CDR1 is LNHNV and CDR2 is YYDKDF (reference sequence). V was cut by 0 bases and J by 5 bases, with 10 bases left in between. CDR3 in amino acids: CATSRDPGEETQYF. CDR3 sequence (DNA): TGTGCCACCAGCAGAGATCCAGGGGAGGAGACCCAGTACTTC.

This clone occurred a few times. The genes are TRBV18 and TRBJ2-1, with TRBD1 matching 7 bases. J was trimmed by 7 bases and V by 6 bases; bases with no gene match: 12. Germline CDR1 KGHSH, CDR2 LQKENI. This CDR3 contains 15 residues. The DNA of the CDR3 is TGTGCCAGCTCTCCTTTCGGGACAGCAAAAAATGAGCAGTTCTTC. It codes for CASSPFGTAKNEQFF.

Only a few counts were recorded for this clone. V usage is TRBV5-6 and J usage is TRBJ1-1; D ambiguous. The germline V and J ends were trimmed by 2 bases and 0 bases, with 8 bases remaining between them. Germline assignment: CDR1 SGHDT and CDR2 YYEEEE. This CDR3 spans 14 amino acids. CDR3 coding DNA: TGTGCCAGCAGCTTTGGGAGGATGAACACTGAAGCTTTCTTT. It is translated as CASSFGRMNTEAFF.

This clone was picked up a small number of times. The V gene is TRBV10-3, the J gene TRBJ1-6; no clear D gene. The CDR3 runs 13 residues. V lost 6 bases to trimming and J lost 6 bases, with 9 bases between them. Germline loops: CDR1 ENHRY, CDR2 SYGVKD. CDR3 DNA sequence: TGTGCCATCAGGGGAGACCTTAATTCACCCCTCCACTTT. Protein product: CAIRGDLNSPLHF.

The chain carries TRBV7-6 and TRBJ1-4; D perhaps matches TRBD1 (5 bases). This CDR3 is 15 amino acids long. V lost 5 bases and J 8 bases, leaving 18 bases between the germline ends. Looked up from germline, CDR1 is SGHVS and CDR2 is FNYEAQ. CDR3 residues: CASSREAGRREKLFF. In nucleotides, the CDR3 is TGTGCCAGCAGCCGGGAGGCAGGGCGGCGAGAAAAACTGTTTTTT.

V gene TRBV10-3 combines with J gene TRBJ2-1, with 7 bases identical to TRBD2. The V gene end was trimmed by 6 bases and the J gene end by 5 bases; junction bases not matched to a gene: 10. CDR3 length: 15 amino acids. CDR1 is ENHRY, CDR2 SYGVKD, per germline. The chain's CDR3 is CAIRLIGGENNEQFF. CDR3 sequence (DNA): TGTGCCATCAGACTAATTGGGGGGGAAAACAATGAGCAGTTCTTC.

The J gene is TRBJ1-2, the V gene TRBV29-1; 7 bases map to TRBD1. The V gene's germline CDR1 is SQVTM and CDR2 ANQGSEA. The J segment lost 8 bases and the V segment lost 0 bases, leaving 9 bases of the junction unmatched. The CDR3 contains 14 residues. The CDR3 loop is CSVEEGGGLGGYTF. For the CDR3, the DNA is TGCAGCGTTGAAGAAGGAGGGGGCCTTGGGGGCTACACCTTC.

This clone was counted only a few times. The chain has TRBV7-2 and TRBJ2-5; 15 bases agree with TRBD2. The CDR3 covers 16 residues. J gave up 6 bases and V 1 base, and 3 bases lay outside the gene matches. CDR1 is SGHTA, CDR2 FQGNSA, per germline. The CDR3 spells CASSLGTSGGGKTQYF. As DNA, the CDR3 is TGTGCCAGCAGCTTAGGGACTAGCGGGGGGGGAAAGACCCAGTACTTC.

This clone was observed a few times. CDR3 residues: CASSLTGPGSEQYF. In DNA form, the CDR3 reads TGTGCCAGCAGCTTGACAGGGCCGGGGTCCGAGCAGTACTTC. The J gene is TRBJ2-7, the V gene TRBV5-4; D might be TRBD1 (6 bases). This CDR3 contains 14 residues. V lost 1 base to trimming and J lost 6 bases, with 14 bases between them. CDR1 and CDR2 (germline): SGHNT, YYREEE (reference sequence).

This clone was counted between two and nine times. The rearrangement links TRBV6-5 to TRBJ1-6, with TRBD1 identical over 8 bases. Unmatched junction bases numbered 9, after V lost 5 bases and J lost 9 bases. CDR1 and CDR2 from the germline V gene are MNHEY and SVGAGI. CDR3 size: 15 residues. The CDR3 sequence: CASSRGQGVGSPLHF. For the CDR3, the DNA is TGTGCCAGCAGTCGTGGACAGGGCGTCGGTTCACCCCTCCACTTT.

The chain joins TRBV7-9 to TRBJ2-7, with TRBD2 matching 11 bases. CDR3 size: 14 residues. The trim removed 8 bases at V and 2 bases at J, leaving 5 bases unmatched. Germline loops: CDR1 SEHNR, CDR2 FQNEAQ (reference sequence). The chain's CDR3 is CASGLAGGPYEQYF. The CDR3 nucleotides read TGTGCCAGCGGCCTAGCGGGGGGTCCCTACGAGCAGTACTTC.

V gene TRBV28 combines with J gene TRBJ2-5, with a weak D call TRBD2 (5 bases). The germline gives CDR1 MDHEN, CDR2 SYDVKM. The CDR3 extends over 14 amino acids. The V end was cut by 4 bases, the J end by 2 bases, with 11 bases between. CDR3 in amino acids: CASSSSGRQETQYF. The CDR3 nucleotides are TGTGCCAGCAGTTCGAGCGGCCGACAAGAGACCCAGTACTTC. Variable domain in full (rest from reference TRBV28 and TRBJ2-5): DVKVTQSSRYLVKRTGEKVFLECVQDMDHENMFWYRQDPGLGLRLIYFSYDVKMKEKGDIPEGYSVSREKKERFSLILESASTNQTSMYLCASSSSGRQETQYFGPGTRLLVL.